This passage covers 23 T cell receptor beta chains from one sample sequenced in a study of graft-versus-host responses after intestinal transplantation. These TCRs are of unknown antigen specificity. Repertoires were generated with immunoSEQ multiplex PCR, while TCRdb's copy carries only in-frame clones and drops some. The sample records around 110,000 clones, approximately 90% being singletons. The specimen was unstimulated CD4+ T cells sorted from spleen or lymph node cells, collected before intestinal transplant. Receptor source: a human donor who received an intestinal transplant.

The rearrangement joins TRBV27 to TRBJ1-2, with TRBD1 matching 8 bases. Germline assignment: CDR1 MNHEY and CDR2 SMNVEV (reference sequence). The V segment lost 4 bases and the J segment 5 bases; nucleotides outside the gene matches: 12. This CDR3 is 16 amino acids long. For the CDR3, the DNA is TGTGCCAGCAGTTCCGCACGGACAGGGAAGAGATATGGCTACACCTTC. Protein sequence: CASSSARTGKRYGYTF.

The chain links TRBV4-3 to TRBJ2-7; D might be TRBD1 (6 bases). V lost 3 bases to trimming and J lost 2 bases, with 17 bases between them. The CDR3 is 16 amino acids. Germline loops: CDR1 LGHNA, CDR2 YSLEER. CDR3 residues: CASSHGQTRTPYEQYF. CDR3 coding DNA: TGCGCCAGCAGCCACGGACAGACCAGAACTCCCTACGAGCAGTACTTC.

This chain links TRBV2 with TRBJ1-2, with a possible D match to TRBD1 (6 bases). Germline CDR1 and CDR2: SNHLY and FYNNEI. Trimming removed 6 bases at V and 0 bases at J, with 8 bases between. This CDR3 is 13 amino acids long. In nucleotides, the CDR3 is TGTGCCAGCAGAGCAGGGGCTAACTATGGCTACACCTTC. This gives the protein CASRAGANYGYTF.

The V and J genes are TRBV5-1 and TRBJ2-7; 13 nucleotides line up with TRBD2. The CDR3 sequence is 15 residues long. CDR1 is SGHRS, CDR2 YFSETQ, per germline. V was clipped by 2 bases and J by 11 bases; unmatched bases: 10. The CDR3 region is CASSLGTSGIGLEYF. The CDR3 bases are TGCGCCAGCAGCTTAGGGACTAGCGGGATTGGGCTGGAGTACTTC.

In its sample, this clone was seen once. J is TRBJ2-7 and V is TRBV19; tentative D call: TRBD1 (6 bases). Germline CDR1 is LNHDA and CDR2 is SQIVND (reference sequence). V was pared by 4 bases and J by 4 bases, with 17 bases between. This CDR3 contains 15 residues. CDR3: CASSTDSLSFYEQYF. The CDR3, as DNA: TGTGCCAGTAGTACGGACAGCCTGTCGTTTTACGAGCAGTACTTC.

The DNA for the CDR3 is TGTGCCAGCAGTGACCTCTACAGGGAGAGCTCTGGGGCCAACGTCCTGACTTTC. It is translated as CASSDLYRESSGANVLTF. V is TRBV27 and J is TRBJ2-6; D possibly corresponds to TRBD1 (6 bases). The V gene lost 5 bases and the J gene lost 0 bases, with 17 bases spanning the gap. Germline V gene data show CDR1 as MNHEY and CDR2 as SMNVEV (reference sequence). The CDR3 extends over 18 amino acids.

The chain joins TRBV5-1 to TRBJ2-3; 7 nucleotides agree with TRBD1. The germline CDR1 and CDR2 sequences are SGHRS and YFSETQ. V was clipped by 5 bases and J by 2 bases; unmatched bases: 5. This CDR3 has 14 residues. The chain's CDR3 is CASRFGTVTDTQYF. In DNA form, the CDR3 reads TGCGCCAGCAGGTTTGGGACAGTCACAGATACGCAGTATTTT.

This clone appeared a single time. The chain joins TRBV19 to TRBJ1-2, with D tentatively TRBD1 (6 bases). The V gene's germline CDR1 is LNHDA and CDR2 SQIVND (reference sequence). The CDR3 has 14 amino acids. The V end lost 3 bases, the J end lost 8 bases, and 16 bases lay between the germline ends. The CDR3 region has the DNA TGTGCCAGTAGTATGGCAGGGGCAGGCTACGGCTACACCTTC. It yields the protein CASSMAGAGYGYTF.

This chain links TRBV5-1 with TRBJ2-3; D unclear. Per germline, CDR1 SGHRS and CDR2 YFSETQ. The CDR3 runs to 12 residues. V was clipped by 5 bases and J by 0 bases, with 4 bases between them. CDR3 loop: CASRESTDTQYF. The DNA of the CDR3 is TGCGCCAGCAGGGAGAGCACAGATACGCAGTATTTT.

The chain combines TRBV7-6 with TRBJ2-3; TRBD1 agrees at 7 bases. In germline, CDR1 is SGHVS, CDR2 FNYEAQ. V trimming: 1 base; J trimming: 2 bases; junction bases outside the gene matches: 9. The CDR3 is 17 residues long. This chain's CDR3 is CASSLVHRGPSTDTQYF. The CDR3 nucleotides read TGTGCCAGCAGCTTAGTTCACAGGGGCCCATCCACAGATACGCAGTATTTT.

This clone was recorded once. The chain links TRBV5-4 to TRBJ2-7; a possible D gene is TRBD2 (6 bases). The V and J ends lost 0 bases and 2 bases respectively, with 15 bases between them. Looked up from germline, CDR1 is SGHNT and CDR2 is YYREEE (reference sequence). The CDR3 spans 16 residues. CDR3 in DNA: TGTGCCAGCAGCTTGGGTGGCCGGGGGAAAGCCTACGAGCAGTACTTC. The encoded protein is CASSLGGRGKAYEQYF.

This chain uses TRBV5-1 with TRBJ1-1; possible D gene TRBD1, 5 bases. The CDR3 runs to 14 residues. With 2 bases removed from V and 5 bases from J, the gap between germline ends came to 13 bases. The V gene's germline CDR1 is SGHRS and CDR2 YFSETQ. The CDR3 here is CASSLQDMVTEAFF. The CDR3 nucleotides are TGCGCCAGCAGCTTACAGGACATGGTGACTGAAGCTTTCTTT.

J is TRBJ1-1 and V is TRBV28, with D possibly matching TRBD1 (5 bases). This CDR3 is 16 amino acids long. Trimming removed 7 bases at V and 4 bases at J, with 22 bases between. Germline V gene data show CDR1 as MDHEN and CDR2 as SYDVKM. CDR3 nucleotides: TGTGCCAGCATCAGGGTAGGTAATGGGAGGTCCACTGAAGCTTTCTTT. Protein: CASIRVGNGRSTEAFF. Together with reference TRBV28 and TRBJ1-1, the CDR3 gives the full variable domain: DVKVTQSSRYLVKRTGEKVFLECVQDMDHENMFWYRQDPGLGLRLIYFSYDVKMKEKGDIPEGYSVSREKKERFSLILESASTNQTSMYLCASIRVGNGRSTEAFFGQGTRLTVV.

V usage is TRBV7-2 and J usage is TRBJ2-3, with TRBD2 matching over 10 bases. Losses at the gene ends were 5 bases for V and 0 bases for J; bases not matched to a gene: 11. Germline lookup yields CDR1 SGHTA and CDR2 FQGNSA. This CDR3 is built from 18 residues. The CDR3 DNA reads TGTGCCAGCAGCCTCAGGATAGCGGGAGGCTCTAGCACAGATACGCAGTATTTT. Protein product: CASSLRIAGGSSTDTQYF.

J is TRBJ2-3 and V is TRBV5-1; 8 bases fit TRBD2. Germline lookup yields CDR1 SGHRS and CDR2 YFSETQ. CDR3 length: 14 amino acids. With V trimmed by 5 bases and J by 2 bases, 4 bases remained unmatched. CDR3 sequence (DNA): TGCGCCAGCAGAGCGCGGGAGGTCACAGATACGCAGTATTTT. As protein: CASRAREVTDTQYF.

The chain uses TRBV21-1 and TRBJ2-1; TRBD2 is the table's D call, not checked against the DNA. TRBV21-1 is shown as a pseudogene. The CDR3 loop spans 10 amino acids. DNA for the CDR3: TGTGCCAGCAGCAGTAGAGGGAGGTTCTTC. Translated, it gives CASSSRGRFF.

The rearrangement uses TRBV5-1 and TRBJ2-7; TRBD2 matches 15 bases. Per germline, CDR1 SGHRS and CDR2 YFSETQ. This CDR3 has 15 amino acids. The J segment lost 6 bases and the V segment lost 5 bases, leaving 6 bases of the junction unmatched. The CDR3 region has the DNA TGCGCCAGCAGGCCGGGACTAGCGGGAGGTAGCGAGCAGTACTTC. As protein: CASRPGLAGGSEQYF.

The CDR3 DNA sequence: TGTGCCAGTAGTATTGGTCGGCAGGGGGGCACAACTTTCTTT. Its translation is CASSIGRQGGTTFF. The V call is TRBV19, the J call TRBJ1-1; 7 bases are shared with TRBD1. The J segment lost 12 bases and the V segment lost 3 bases, leaving 13 bases of the junction unmatched. The CDR3 covers 14 residues. Germline assignment: CDR1 LNHDA and CDR2 SQIVND (reference sequence).

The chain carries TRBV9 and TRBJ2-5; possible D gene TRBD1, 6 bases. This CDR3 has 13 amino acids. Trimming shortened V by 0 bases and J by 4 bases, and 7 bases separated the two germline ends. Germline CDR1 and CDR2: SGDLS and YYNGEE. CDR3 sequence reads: CASSVEGVETQYF. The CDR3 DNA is TGTGCCAGCAGCGTAGAGGGGGTAGAGACCCAGTACTTC.

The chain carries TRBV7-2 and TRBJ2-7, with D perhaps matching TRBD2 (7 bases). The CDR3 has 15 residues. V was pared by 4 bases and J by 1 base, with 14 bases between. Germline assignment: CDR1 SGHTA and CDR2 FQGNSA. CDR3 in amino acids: CASSSMGGPSYEQYF. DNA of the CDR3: TGTGCCAGCAGCTCTATGGGGGGGCCTTCCTACGAGCAGTACTTC.

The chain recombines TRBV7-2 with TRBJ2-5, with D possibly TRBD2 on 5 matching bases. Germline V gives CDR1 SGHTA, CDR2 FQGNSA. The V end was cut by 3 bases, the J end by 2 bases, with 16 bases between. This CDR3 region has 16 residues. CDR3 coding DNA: TGTGCCAGCAGCTTTTGGTCCGGACGGGGACAAGAGACCCAGTACTTC. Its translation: CASSFWSGRGQETQYF.

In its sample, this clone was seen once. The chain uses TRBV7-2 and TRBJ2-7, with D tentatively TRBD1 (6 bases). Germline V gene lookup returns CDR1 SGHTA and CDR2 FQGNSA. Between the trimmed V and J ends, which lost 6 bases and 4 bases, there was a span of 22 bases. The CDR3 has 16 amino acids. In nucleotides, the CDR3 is TGTGCCAGCAGTCAATCAGGGGCCCCATCACAGTACGAGCAGTACTTC. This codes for CASSQSGAPSQYEQYF.

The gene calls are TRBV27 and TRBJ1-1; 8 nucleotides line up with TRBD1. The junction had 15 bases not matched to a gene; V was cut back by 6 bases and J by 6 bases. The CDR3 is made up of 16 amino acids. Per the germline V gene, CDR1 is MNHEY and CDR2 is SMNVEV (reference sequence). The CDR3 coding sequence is TGTGCCAGCAGCCGGGACAGGCTGAGTGGTGGGGCTGAAGCTTTCTTT. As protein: CASSRDRLSGGAEAFF.